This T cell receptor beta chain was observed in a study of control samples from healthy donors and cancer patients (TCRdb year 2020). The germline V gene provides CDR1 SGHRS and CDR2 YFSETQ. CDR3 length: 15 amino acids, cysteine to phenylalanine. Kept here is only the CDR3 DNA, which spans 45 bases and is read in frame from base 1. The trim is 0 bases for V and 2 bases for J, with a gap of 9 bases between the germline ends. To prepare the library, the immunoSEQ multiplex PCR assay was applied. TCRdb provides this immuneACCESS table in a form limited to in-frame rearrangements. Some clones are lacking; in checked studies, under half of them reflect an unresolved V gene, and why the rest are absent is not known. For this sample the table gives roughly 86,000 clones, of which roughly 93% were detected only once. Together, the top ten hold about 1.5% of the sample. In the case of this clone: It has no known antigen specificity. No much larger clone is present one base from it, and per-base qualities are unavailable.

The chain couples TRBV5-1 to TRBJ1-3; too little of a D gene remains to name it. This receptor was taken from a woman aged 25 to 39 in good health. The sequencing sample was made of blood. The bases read TGCGCCAGCAGCTTGGCGTCTTCGACTGGAAACACCATATATTTT. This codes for CASSLASSTGNTIYF. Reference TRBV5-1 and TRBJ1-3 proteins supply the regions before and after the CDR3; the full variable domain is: KAGVTQTPRYLIKTRGQQVTLSCSPISGHRSVSWYQQTPGQGLQFLFEYFSETQRNKGNFPGRFSGRQFSNSRSEMNVSTLELGDSALYLCASSLASSTGNTIYFGEGSWLTVV.